The 5 T cell receptor beta chains listed next were all sequenced from one sample in a study of graft-versus-host responses after intestinal transplantation. Sequencing was performed with immunoSEQ multiplex PCR; in TCRdb, only in-frame clones are kept and a portion is missing. The sample has 40,000 or so clones; around nine tenths are singletons. The input for sequencing was PBMCs, taken 267 days after transplant. The receptors originated from a human patient who received an intestinal transplant, so some T cells may come from the graft donor.

The chain has TRBV27 and TRBJ1-2; TRBD1 is a possible D gene (5 bases). CDR1 MNHEY and CDR2 SMNVEV come from the germline V gene (reference sequence). With 7 bases removed from V and 6 bases from J, the gap between germline ends came to 12 bases. The length of the CDR3 is 12 residues. The CDR3 protein is CASNVRGDGYTF. The DNA for the CDR3 is TGTGCCAGCAATGTAAGGGGCGATGGCTACACCTTC.

The chain recombines TRBV7-2 with TRBJ1-2; no clear D. Germline CDR1 reads SGHTA; CDR2 reads FQGNSA. Trimming shortened V by 1 base and J by 1 base, and 4 bases separated the two germline ends. The CDR3 is made up of 13 amino acids. Written as DNA, the CDR3 is TGTGCCAGCAGCTTAGATGGTAACTATGGCTACACCTTC. This gives the protein CASSLDGNYGYTF.

The rearrangement links TRBV7-9 to TRBJ1-3; 7 nucleotides agree with TRBD1. The CDR3 has 14 residues. With V trimmed by 7 bases and J by 3 bases, 6 bases remained unmatched. Per the germline V gene, CDR1 is SEHNR and CDR2 is FQNEAQ (reference sequence). The CDR3 nucleotides read TGTGCCAGCATCTGGGGGGACAGTGGAAACACCATATATTTT. Its protein is CASIWGDSGNTIYF.

The genes are TRBV5-6 and TRBJ2-7; 13 nucleotides agree with TRBD2. V was pared by 4 bases and J by 7 bases, with 8 bases of the junction left unmatched. Germline V gene data show CDR1 as SGHDT and CDR2 as YYEEEE. CDR3 length equals 15 residues. In DNA, the CDR3 is TGTGCCAGCAGCACCCGACTAGCGGGGGGAGGAGAGCAGTACTTC. Its translation: CASSTRLAGGGEQYF. The full variable domain, in which reference TRBV5-6 and TRBJ2-7 provide the parts outside the CDR3, is DAGVTQSPTHLIKTRGQQVTLRCSPKSGHDTVSWYQQALGQGPQFIFQYYEEEERQRGNFPDRFSGHQFPNYSSELNVNALLLGDSALYLCASSTRLAGGGEQYFGPGTRLTVT.

This chain uses TRBV25-1 with TRBJ1-4; D uncertain. Per the germline V gene, CDR1 is MGHDK and CDR2 is SYGVNS. This CDR3 contains 15 residues. Trimming pared 2 bases from V and 0 bases from J, leaving 7 bases between. The CDR3 nucleotides are TGTGCCAGCAGTGAAACCCTAACAACTAATGAAAAACTGTTTTTT. Amino acid sequence: CASSETLTTNEKLFF.